This T cell receptor (beta chain) was sequenced for a study of T cell responses to AZD1222 COVID-19 vaccine. Generated by immunoSEQ multiplex PCR, the TCRdb table keeps only in-frame clones and is missing some. The table lists around 99,000 clones, roughly 85% of them singletons. V lost 5 bases and J lost 5, with 16 bases in between. The CDR3 totals 15 residues. The germline CDR1 and CDR2 sequences are SEHNR and FQNEAQ (reference sequence). The sequencing used peripheral blood, collected 28 days after the second AZD1222 dose. This receptor was taken from an adult who received the AZD1222 COVID-19 vaccine. The rearrangement links TRBV7-9 to TRBJ1-3; D gene unclear. CDR3 bases: TGTGCCAGCAGCCGGGCCGCAGCGTGGCGAAACACCATATATTTT. It encodes CASSRAAAWRNTIYF.